The rows below give T cell receptor beta chains drawn from one sample of a study of T cells in Graves' hyperthyroidism and ophthalmopathy. TCRdb ran MiXCR on the multiplex PCR reads and lists one entry per CDR3 protein. The table has roughly 100,000 distinct CDR3 sequences, approximately 50% seen once; the top ten hold approximately 25%. Sequenced input: blood. The receptors were sampled from a man aged 40-50 years with Graves' hyperthyroidism. Both conserved end residues are part of each CDR3. A D gene is named only where the DNA matches it firmly. Clone size appears in some rows only: once, few, many, or a class for an expanded clone.

v_gene	j_gene	d_gene	abundance	CDR3nt	CDR3aa
TRBV15	TRBJ2-3	TRBD2	-	TGTGCCACCAGCAGAGCTACTAGCGGGAGTGCAGATACGCAGTATTTT	CATSRATSGSADTQYF
TRBV19	TRBJ2-1	-	-	TGTGCCAGCCGGAGGTCCAATGAGCAGTTCTTC	CASRRSNEQFF
TRBV20-1	TRBJ1-5	TRBD1	many	TGCAGTGCTAGAGGACGACAGGGAGGCAATCAGCCCCAGCATTTT	CSARGRQGGNQPQHF
TRBV6-6	TRBJ1-1	TRBD1	many	TGTGCCAGCAGTTACCTCGACAGGGCAGCTTTCTTT	CASSYLDRAAFF
TRBV24-1	TRBJ2-1	-	-	TGTGCCACCAGATTGAGAGGACACCGAGGGAATGAGCAGTTCTTC	CATRLRGHRGNEQFF
TRBV29-1	TRBJ1-6	-	-	TGCAGCTTGGGGTCCAGGGCAAATTCACCCCTCCACTTT	CSLGSRANSPLHF
TRBV20-1	TRBJ1-4	TRBD1	-	TGCAGTGCTAGGGGGACAGGGGGCGGAAAACTGTTTTTT	CSARGTGGGKLFF
TRBV5-1	TRBJ2-3	-	many	TGCGCCAGCAGGCTTGGACAGCCCCTCACAGATACGCAGTATTTT	CASRLGQPLTDTQYF
TRBV24-1	TRBJ1-5	-	-	TGTGCCACCAGTGATCCCAGACAGTCCCGACAGCCCCAGCATTTT	CATSDPRQSRQPQHF
TRBV15	TRBJ1-1	-	-	TGTGCCACCAGCAGCTTGGCTGGACTCCCCTCCGACGAAGCTTTCTTT	CATSSLAGLPSDEAFF
TRBV5-1	TRBJ2-7	TRBD1	many	TGCGCCAGCAGCTCGGGGGACAGGGTAACCTCCTACGAGCAGTACTTC	CASSSGDRVTSYEQYF
TRBV12-3/TRBV12-4	TRBJ2-1	TRBD2	many	TGTGCCAGCAGTTTTGGACTAGCGGGGACCTACAATGAGCAGTTCTTC	CASSFGLAGTYNEQFF
TRBV6-2/TRBV6-3	TRBJ2-1	TRBD2	-	TGTGCCAGCAGTCCGTTCGGGAGGCACTACAATGAACAGCTCTTC	CASSPFGRHYNEQLF